This T cell receptor (beta chain) was captured by sequencing in a study of Ad26.COV2.S vaccination and SARS-CoV-2 variants. Background on the study: Intramuscular Ad26.COV2.S at 5x10^10 or 1x10^11 viral particles. Whole-study findings and limits: Vaccinees displayed broader spike-specific TCR repertoires than placebo recipients.

To note about this clone: Its antigen is undetermined.

Treatment of the sample: about 20 received Ad26.COV2.S at low or high dose, single or two shots; about five received placebo; per-sample allocation not given. Specimen acquisition occurred on day 63 following the initial vaccine or placebo injection. The V end lost 3 bases, the J end lost 2 bases, and 8 bases lay between the germline ends. Germline assignment: CDR1 SGHRS and CDR2 YFSETQ. The length of the CDR3 is 13 residues. Produced via immunoSEQ multiplex PCR; TCRdb's table is partial and in-frame only. This table holds 300,000 to 350,000 clones, around 90% found once. The sequenced sample was peripheral blood, obtained in a trial of Ad26.COV2.S vaccine versus placebo. This chain joins TRBV5-1 and TRBJ1-1, with D possibly TRBD1 on 6 matching bases. The TCR sequence derives from a person aged 18-60 years who received the Ad26.COV2.S COVID-19 vaccine or a placebo. CDR3 in amino acids: CASSSTGNTEAFF. CDR3 sequence (DNA): TGCGCCAGCAGCTCGACAGGTAACACTGAAGCTTTCTTT.